Given below is one TCR beta chain in context. The same CDR3 arises from other DNA sequences in this sample as well. This entry belongs to a study of blood T cell repertoires in COVID-19. Profiling relied on immunoSEQ multiplex PCR, and the TCRdb table lists in-frame clones only, not all of them. The data hold some 240,000 clones, with 75% to 85% observed a single time. The CDR3 spans 17 residues. V was pared by 0 bases and J by 2 bases, with 3 bases of the junction left unmatched. Germline-derived CDR1 and CDR2 are SGHTA and FQGNSA. The source is a woman aged 55-69 years with active or convalescent COVID-19. The sequencing input was peripheral blood. V and J are TRBV7-2 and TRBJ2-3; 12 positions match TRBD2. This CDR3 reads CASSLAGTSGSTDTQYF. The DNA of the CDR3 is TGTGCCAGCAGCTTAGCGGGGACTAGCGGGTCCACAGATACGCAGTATTTT.